This T cell receptor beta chain was retrieved from a study of ipilimumab plus nivolumab after autologous stem cell transplantation. Turning to the study itself: Myeloma patients were high-risk transplant-naive or relapsed within 3 years of first autologous transplant.

Produced via immunoSEQ multiplex PCR; TCRdb's table is partial and in-frame only. The data hold thousands of clones, with around four fifths observed a single time. Germline-derived CDR1 and CDR2 are MNHEY and SMNVEV (reference sequence). This CDR3 has 16 amino acids. V lost 6 bases to trimming and J lost 5 bases; unmatched junction nucleotides: 6. The sequence was collected from a male donor with multiple myeloma. The sample here was PBMCs, taken in a trial of ipilimumab plus nivolumab as post-transplant consolidation. V is TRBV27 and J is TRBJ2-3; 15 bases are shared with TRBD2. The CDR3 nucleotides are TGTGCCAGCAGAGAATTGGGACTAGCGGGGGGAGATACGCAGTATTTT. This encodes CASRELGLAGGDTQYF.